This T cell receptor beta chain emerged from a study of T cell responses to AZD1222 COVID-19 vaccine. General study results and limits: Repertoire sampling was restricted to post-peak T cell response timepoints. The breadth and depth of Spike-specific TCRs increased once two AZD1222 doses had been given. Donors were chiefly white British, with a greater number of females, and clonal diversity was perhaps underestimated. A reported finding is that nearly half of spike-specific TCRs target unmutated variant regions.

This clone appeared many times. Its antigen remains unknown. Produced via immunoSEQ multiplex PCR; TCRdb's table is partial and in-frame only. The sample includes about 110,000 clones, approximately 90% of them seen just once. Sequenced material: peripheral blood, taken on day 0 of MenACWY control vaccination. The TCR originated in an adult in good health.

CDR3 amino acids: CASSYSGTLMGGYTF. Here the CDR3 DNA reads TGTGCCAGCAGTTACTCCGGGACGCTCATGGGAGGCTACACCTTC. V gene TRBV6-5 combines with J gene TRBJ1-2, with a possible D match to TRBD1 (5 bases). Germline V gene sequence: CDR1 MNHEY, CDR2 SVGAGI. The CDR3 loop spans 15 amino acids. With 0 bases removed from V and 8 bases from J, the gap between germline ends came to 16 bases.